A selection of T cell receptor beta chains follows, all from one sample in a study of shared clonotypes between healthy human individuals. The assay was immunoSEQ multiplex PCR, and TCRdb's table has in-frame clones only and misses some. The data show 2 million to 3 million clones, 80% to 95% seen once. Sequences were obtained from naive CD4+ T cells from PBMCs. These TCRs come from a man between 18 and 29 years old in good health. Some clones in this sample may be carry-over from other donors' samples. CDR3s include the opening cysteine and the closing phenylalanine or tryptophan. A D gene is named only where the DNA matches it firmly. Only part of the rows carry a size: once, few, many, or a class if the clone is expanded.

NA	14	TRBV7-2	NA	TRBJ2-2	CASSTEQITGELFF	TGTGCCAGCAGCACCGAACAGATCACCGGGGAGCTGTTTTTT
NA	12	TRBV11-2	NA	TRBJ2-5	CASSLDQETQYF	TGTGCCAGCAGCTTAGATCAAGAGACCCAGTACTTC
once	13	TRBV5-5	NA	TRBJ1-2	CASSLAQSRGYTF	TGTGCCAGCAGCTTGGCACAGTCCCGCGGCTACACCTTC
NA	8	TRBV20-1	NA	TRBJ1-1	CSAPQFAF	TGCAGTGCCCCGCAGTTCGCATTT
few	14	TRBV6-5	NA	TRBJ1-5	CASGPGGSNQPQHF	TGTGCCAGCGGTCCGGGAGGGTCTAATCAGCCCCAGCATTTT
once	13	TRBV28	NA	TRBJ1-5	CASPEPLNQPQHF	TGTGCCAGCCCCGAACCTCTAAATCAGCCCCAGCATTTT
few	15	TRBV7-9	NA	TRBJ2-7	CASSLELAVSYEQYF	TGTGCCAGCAGCTTAGAGTTAGCGGTATCCTACGAGCAGTACTTC
NA	14	TRBV2	NA	TRBJ2-7	CASSGPTANYEQYF	TGTGCCAGCAGTGGCCCGACGGCCAACTACGAGCAGTACTTC
NA	14	TRBV6-6	NA	TRBJ2-7	CASTFTGTTYEQYF	TGTGCCAGCACCTTTACGGGAACCACCTACGAGCAGTACTTC
NA	14	TRBV5-1	NA	TRBJ1-2	CASSLVRGTDGYTF	TGCGCCAGCAGCTTGGTACGGGGGACCGATGGCTACACCTTC
NA	16	TRBV19	TRBD1	TRBJ1-5	CASKEAGTGDHQPQHF	TGTGCCAGTAAAGAAGCAGGGACAGGGGATCATCAGCCCCAGCATTTT
NA	16	TRBV4-1	TRBD2	TRBJ2-1	CASSRTGTSGRYEQFF	TGCGCCAGCAGCCGAACCGGGACTAGCGGGAGGTATGAGCAGTTCTTC
NA	17	TRBV9	TRBD1	TRBJ1-1	CASSVPTQGDWNTEAFF	TGTGCCAGCAGCGTCCCCACACAGGGGGATTGGAACACTGAAGCTTTCTTT
NA	11	TRBV7-2	NA	TRBJ2-3	CASSQRDTQYF	TGTGCCAGCAGCCAACGGGATACGCAGTATTTT
NA	14	TRBV7-3	NA	TRBJ1-1	CASSLTDGNTEAFF	TGTGCCAGCAGCTTAACGGACGGGAACACTGAAGCTTTCTTT
NA	14	TRBV5-6	NA	TRBJ2-5	CASSLGGNQETQYF	TGTGCCAGCAGCTTGGGCGGGAACCAAGAGACCCAGTACTTC